Shown below are 27 T cell receptor beta chains from a single sample sequenced in a study of identical twins. TCRdb re-called the 5' RACE reads through MiXCR, storing one row per CDR3 protein. The table has roughly 480,000 distinct CDR3 sequences, approximately 24% seen once. The sample also formed part of further work on T cells expressing NK-cell markers.

Sequencing was carried out using CD4+ T cells sorted from blood. The receptors come from a woman younger than 35 in good health.

This clonotype was detected only a few times. The chain recombines TRBV18 with TRBJ1-2, with unresolved D. Germline CDR1 and CDR2: KGHSH and LQKENI. The V end was cut by 2 bases, the J end by 7 bases, with 14 bases between. The CDR3 has 14 residues. For the CDR3, the DNA is TGTGCCAGCTCACCAATAGAGGGAACGGCTGGCTACACCTTC. It codes for CASSPIEGTAGYTF.

A few counts support this clonotype. This chain links TRBV19 with TRBJ2-4; 12 positions agree with TRBD2. The ends lost 7 bases at V and 9 bases at J; junction bases unmatched: 7. CDR3 length: 14 residues. Germline assignment: CDR1 LNHDA and CDR2 SQIVND (reference sequence). CDR3 sequence reads: CASTWTSGEGIQYF. The CDR3 DNA reads as TGTGCCAGTACCTGGACTAGCGGGGAGGGCATTCAGTACTTC.

J is TRBJ2-2 and V is TRBV12-3 or TRBV12-4; 7 bases agree with TRBD2. The CDR3 loop spans 16 amino acids. J gave up 5 bases and V 5 bases, and 11 bases lay outside the gene matches. The CDR3 reads CASSGPRGGGTGELFF. CDR3 coding DNA: TGTGCCAGCAGTGGGCCCCGTGGCGGGGGAACCGGGGAGCTGTTTTTT.

The chain uses TRBV6-5 and TRBJ2-5, with D possibly being TRBD1 or TRBD2 (5 bases each). Trimming removed 0 bases from V and 9 bases from J, with 17 bases in between. Germline V gene lookup returns CDR1 MNHEY and CDR2 SVGAGI. CDR3 length: 15 residues. Written as DNA, the CDR3 is TGTGCCAGCAGTTACTCCGGGTCCCGGCAGGGAGCCCAGTACTTC. This translates into CASSYSGSRQGAQYF.

The rearrangement joins TRBV15 to TRBJ2-7; D perhaps matches TRBD1 (5 bases). V gave up 1 base and J gave up 3 bases, with 10 bases separating them. From germline, CDR1 is LNHNV and CDR2 YYDKDF (reference sequence). The CDR3 covers 14 residues. The CDR3 sequence is CATSRVGVGYEQYF. CDR3 sequence (DNA): TGTGCCACCAGCAGAGTAGGGGTAGGCTACGAGCAGTACTTC.

The V gene is TRBV20-1, the J gene TRBJ2-3; 10 nucleotides agree with TRBD1. The CDR3 is 16 amino acids. Germline V lookup: CDR1 DFQATT, CDR2 SNEGSKA (reference sequence). V lost 6 bases to trimming and J lost 4 bases; unmatched junction nucleotides: 13. This CDR3 is CSAILIRGQGSDTQYF. In DNA, the CDR3 is TGCAGTGCCATCCTCATCCGGGGACAGGGGTCAGATACGCAGTATTTT.

This clonotype was picked up a small number of times. The chain employs TRBV9 and TRBJ2-5, with D possibly TRBD1 on 6 matching bases. The CDR3 is 13 residues long. The V gene lost 0 bases and the J gene lost 7 bases, with 10 bases spanning the gap. Germline loops: CDR1 SGDLS, CDR2 YYNGEE. The CDR3 protein is CASSVAGAGTQYF. The DNA for the CDR3 is TGTGCCAGCAGCGTAGCAGGGGCGGGGACCCAGTACTTC. The full variable domain, its missing parts supplied by reference TRBV9 and TRBJ2-5, is DSGVTQTPKHLITATGQRVTLRCSPRSGDLSVYWYQQSLDQGLQFLIQYYNGEERAKGNILERFSAQQFPDLHSELNLSSLELGDSALYFCASSVAGAGTQYFGPGTRLLVL.

The rearrangement uses TRBV9 and TRBJ2-1; tentative D call: TRBD2 (6 bases). Germline V lookup: CDR1 SGDLS, CDR2 YYNGEE. This CDR3 comprises 12 residues. V gave up 3 bases and J gave up 11 bases, with 12 bases separating them. CDR3 residues: CASSGGTRQQFF. For the CDR3, the DNA is TGTGCCAGCAGCGGGGGGACTCGCCAGCAGTTCTTC.

The chain joins TRBV20-1 to TRBJ2-1; TRBD2 matches 10 bases. Germline CDR1 and CDR2: DFQATT and SNEGSKA (reference sequence). This CDR3 comprises 16 residues. J was trimmed by 4 bases and V by 6 bases; bases with no gene match: 12. CDR3 sequence reads: CSAPQMTSGLYNEQFF. The CDR3 DNA sequence: TGCAGTGCCCCCCAGATGACTAGCGGGCTATACAATGAGCAGTTCTTC.

This clonotype was picked up a small number of times. The rearrangement joins TRBV7-2 to TRBJ2-7, with 7 nucleotides matching TRBD1. CDR1 and CDR2 (germline): SGHTA, FQGNSA. The length of the CDR3 is 16 residues. V dropped 5 bases and J dropped 1; count of bases not matched to a gene: 11. The CDR3 reads CASSPFQRTGSYEQYF. The CDR3 DNA follows: TGTGCCAGCAGCCCCTTCCAACGGACAGGTTCCTACGAGCAGTACTTC.

This clonotype was counted only a few times. V and J are TRBV10-3 and TRBJ2-5; the D gene is possibly TRBD2 (6 bases). Trimming pared 0 bases from V and 4 bases from J, leaving 9 bases between. CDR3 size: 14 residues. Germline V lookup: CDR1 ENHRY, CDR2 SYGVKD. Here the CDR3 DNA reads TGTGCCATCAGTGAGTCGGGGGGAAGAGAGACCCAGTACTTC. Translating it yields CAISESGGRETQYF.

CDR3 loop: CASSPARGTNNEQFF. In nucleotides, the CDR3 is TGCGCCAGCAGCCCGGCCCGGGGGACTAACAATGAGCAGTTCTTC. The chain couples TRBV5-1 to TRBJ2-1; 7 bases agree with TRBD2. CDR1 is SGHRS, CDR2 YFSETQ, per germline. This CDR3 has 15 residues. J was trimmed by 5 bases and V by 4 bases; bases with no gene match: 9.

The table lists this clonotype with many counts. This chain uses TRBV9 with TRBJ2-7, with a weak D call TRBD2 (5 bases). With 0 bases removed from V and 5 bases from J, the gap between germline ends came to 12 bases. The germline gives CDR1 SGDLS, CDR2 YYNGEE. This CDR3 has 14 amino acids. The CDR3 protein is CASSVEGRGNEQYF. CDR3 coding DNA: TGTGCCAGCAGCGTAGAAGGGAGAGGGAACGAGCAGTACTTC. The full variable domain, in which reference TRBV9 and TRBJ2-7 provide the parts outside the CDR3, is DSGVTQTPKHLITATGQRVTLRCSPRSGDLSVYWYQQSLDQGLQFLIQYYNGEERAKGNILERFSAQQFPDLHSELNLSSLELGDSALYFCASSVEGRGNEQYFGPGTRLTVT.

The chain carries TRBV5-1 and TRBJ1-2; D not certain. Trimming stripped 5 bases from V and 4 bases from J, with 21 bases between. This CDR3 contains 16 residues. Germline-derived CDR1 and CDR2 are SGHRS and YFSETQ. The DNA of the CDR3 is TGCGCCAGCAGTGAAGGTAGAGGGAGATACTTCTATGGCTACACCTTC. The encoded protein is CASSEGRGRYFYGYTF.

This chain joins TRBV5-1 and TRBJ2-5; TRBD2 agrees at 14 bases. CDR1 and CDR2 (germline): SGHRS, YFSETQ. Unmatched junction bases numbered 5, after V lost 4 bases and J lost 0 bases. This CDR3 contains 17 residues. The CDR3 DNA is TGCGCCAGCAGCCCGGGACTAGCGGGGGCGAACCAAGAGACCCAGTACTTC. It yields the protein CASSPGLAGANQETQYF.

V is TRBV6-2 or TRBV6-3 and J is TRBJ2-7; TRBD2 might be the D (6 bases). There are 14 residues in the CDR3. Germline CDR1 is MNHEY and CDR2 is SVGEGT. Trimming removed 6 bases from V and 3 bases from J, with 15 bases in between. This CDR3 is CASSRLGGRYEQYF. Written as DNA, the CDR3 is TGTGCCAGCAGCCGCCTAGGAGGGCGCTACGAGCAGTACTTC.

The chain carries TRBV20-1 and TRBJ2-5; TRBD1 is a possible D gene (7 bases). Germline assignment: CDR1 DFQATT and CDR2 SNEGSKA (reference sequence). V gave up 6 bases and J gave up 3 bases, with 11 bases separating them. This CDR3 has 12 amino acids. CDR3 sequence (DNA): TGCAGTGCCAGGGGGGAGAAAGAGACCCAGTACTTC. It codes for CSARGEKETQYF.

This clonotype has more than one count but fewer than ten. The chain is built from TRBV6-5 and TRBJ1-2, with TRBD1 identical over 7 bases. Per germline, CDR1 MNHEY and CDR2 SVGAGI. V trimming: 8 bases; J trimming: 4 bases; junction bases outside the gene matches: 7. This CDR3 is 13 amino acids long. The CDR3 sequence: CASRIQGTYGYTF. DNA for the CDR3: TGTGCCAGCCGTATACAGGGGACCTATGGCTACACCTTC.

V usage is TRBV7-9 and J usage is TRBJ2-7; D perhaps matches TRBD2 (5 bases). The CDR3 runs to 14 residues. V was shortened by 1 base and J by 7 bases, with 14 bases between the two germline ends. CDR1 is SEHNR, CDR2 FQNEAQ, per germline (reference sequence). The CDR3 spells CASSLGAGVREQYF. CDR3 in DNA: TGTGCCAGCAGCTTAGGGGCCGGGGTGAGAGAGCAGTACTTC.

This chain connects TRBV20-1 to TRBJ2-1; 7 bases map to TRBD2. The ends lost 5 bases at V and 8 bases at J; junction bases unmatched: 12. This CDR3 is 14 amino acids long. Germline V gene sequence: CDR1 DFQATT, CDR2 SNEGSKA (reference sequence). The CDR3 DNA follows: TGCAGTGCTTCCGACCCCCGGGAGGCGGATGAGCAGTTCTTC. Translation: CSASDPREADEQFF.

This clonotype was picked up a small number of times. The chain recombines TRBV20-1 with TRBJ1-5; D is perhaps TRBD1 (6 bases). The V gene's germline CDR1 is DFQATT and CDR2 SNEGSKA (reference sequence). V was pared by 2 bases and J by 4 bases, with 12 bases between. This CDR3 has 14 residues. CDR3 nucleotide sequence: TGCAGTGCTAGATTCGGGCAGGGGAATCAGCCCCAGCATTTT. Translated: CSARFGQGNQPQHF.

The V and J genes are TRBV6-1 and TRBJ1-1; D is uncertain. The CDR3 consists of 14 residues. The germline CDR1 and CDR2 sequences are MNHNS and SASEGT. The germline V and J ends were trimmed by 6 bases and 1 base, with 12 bases remaining between them. The CDR3 is CASSREFRNTEAFF. CDR3 nucleotide sequence: TGTGCCAGCAGCCGCGAATTTCGGAACACTGAAGCTTTCTTT.

The chain combines TRBV20-1 with TRBJ2-3; 10 bases agree with TRBD2. The CDR3 length is 14 residues. The V and J ends lost 6 bases and 6 bases, in that order; junction bases with no gene match: 9. Germline V gene sequence: CDR1 DFQATT, CDR2 SNEGSKA (reference sequence). CDR3 DNA: TGCAGTGCCCAGACTAGCGGGTCAATGGATACGCAGTATTTT. Amino acid sequence: CSAQTSGSMDTQYF.

This clonotype was observed a handful of times. V is TRBV7-6 and J is TRBJ2-5, with TRBD1 matching 7 bases. CDR1 and CDR2 from the germline V gene are SGHVS and FNYEAQ. The V segment lost 5 bases and the J segment 2 bases; nucleotides outside the gene matches: 5. The length of the CDR3 is 14 residues. This CDR3 is CASSPGTEQETQYF. The CDR3 DNA reads as TGTGCCAGCAGCCCCGGGACAGAACAAGAGACCCAGTACTTC.

This clonotype was counted a few times. The chain couples TRBV27 to TRBJ2-1; 12 nucleotides agree with TRBD2. Germline V CDR1 and CDR2: MNHEY, SMNVEV (reference sequence). The CDR3 sequence is 17 residues long. V shed 2 bases and J 5 bases; nucleotides not matched to a gene: 7. The CDR3 sequence: CASSLRLLAGGNNEQFF. CDR3 DNA: TGTGCCAGCAGTTTACGGTTACTAGCGGGAGGAAACAATGAGCAGTTCTTC.

V gene TRBV9 combines with J gene TRBJ2-1; D unresolved. The ends were cut back, 1 base at V and 10 bases at J, with 15 bases in the middle. The CDR3 totals 14 residues. From germline, CDR1 is SGDLS and CDR2 YYNGEE. The CDR3: CASSVTTASLEQFF. DNA of the CDR3: TGTGCCAGCAGCGTAACTACCGCCTCCTTGGAGCAGTTCTTC.

There are many counts of this clonotype. The chain joins TRBV12-3 or TRBV12-4 to TRBJ1-4; 9 positions agree with TRBD1. This CDR3 spans 14 amino acids. J gave up 7 bases and V 7 bases, and 7 bases lay outside the gene matches. CDR3 nucleotide sequence: TGTGCCAGCACCCGGGACAGGGAGATTGAAAAACTGTTTTTT. Its protein product is CASTRDREIEKLFF.